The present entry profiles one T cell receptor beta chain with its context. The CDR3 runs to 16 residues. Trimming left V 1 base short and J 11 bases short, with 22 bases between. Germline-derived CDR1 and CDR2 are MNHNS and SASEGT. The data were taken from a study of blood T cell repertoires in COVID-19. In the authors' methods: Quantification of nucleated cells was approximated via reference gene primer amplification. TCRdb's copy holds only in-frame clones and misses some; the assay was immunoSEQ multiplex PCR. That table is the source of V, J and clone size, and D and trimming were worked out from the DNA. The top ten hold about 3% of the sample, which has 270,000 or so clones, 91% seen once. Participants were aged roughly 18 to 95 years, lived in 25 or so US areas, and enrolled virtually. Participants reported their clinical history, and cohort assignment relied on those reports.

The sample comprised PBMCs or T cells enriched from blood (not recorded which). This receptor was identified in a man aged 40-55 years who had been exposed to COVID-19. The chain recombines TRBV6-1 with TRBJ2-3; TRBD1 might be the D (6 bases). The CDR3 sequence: CASSEVPVLQGQGQYF. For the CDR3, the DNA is TGTGCCAGCAGTGAAGTCCCGGTGTTGCAGGGGCAAGGGCAGTATTTT.